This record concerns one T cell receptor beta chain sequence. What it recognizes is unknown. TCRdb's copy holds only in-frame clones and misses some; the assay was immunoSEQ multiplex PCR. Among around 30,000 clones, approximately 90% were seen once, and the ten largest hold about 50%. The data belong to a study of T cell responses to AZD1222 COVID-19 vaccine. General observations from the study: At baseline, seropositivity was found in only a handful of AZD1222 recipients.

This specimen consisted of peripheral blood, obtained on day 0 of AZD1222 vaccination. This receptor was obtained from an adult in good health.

CDR3 sequence (DNA): TGTGCCAGCAGCCAAAATACCCCCGGGACCAGCACAGATACGCAGTATTTT. Its protein is CASSQNTPGTSTDTQYF. V is TRBV6-2 or TRBV6-3 and J is TRBJ2-3; TRBD1 or TRBD2 may be the D gene (5 bases each). Trimming took 6 bases from V and 0 from J, leaving 19 bases between them. Germline-derived CDR1 and CDR2 are MNHEY and SVGEGT. This CDR3 is 17 amino acids long.